This T cell receptor beta chain was recovered during a study of T cell repertoires in cytomegalovirus infection. Study at large: CMV infection and matching HLA type were both indicated by public TCR beta signatures.

Comment on this clonotype: The antigen is not known.

TCRdb independently ran MiXCR on the reads; one entry per CDR3 protein. This table has under 850,000 distinct CDR3 sequences, 35% appearing once. The CDR3 extends over 16 amino acids. Trimming took 4 bases from V and 8 from J, leaving 20 bases between them. Germline CDR1 MGHRA, CDR2 YSYEKL. Study-level findings and limits: Based on cumulative public TCR beta family frequency, carriers of CMV plus the relevant HLA were identified. Dominating the ex vivo response were TCR beta clonotypes that were CMV-specific and HLA-C-restricted.

The source material was PBMCs. This sequence joins TRBV4-1 and TRBJ1-4, with D possibly TRBD1 on 5 matching bases. The clonotype was recovered from a human donor in good health (CMV status not recorded). Some clones in this sample may be carry-over from other donors' samples. CDR3 nucleotides: TGCGCCAGCAGCCCGCACATAACTCGGGAGGGGGAAAAACTGTTTTTT. It translates to CASSPHITREGEKLFF.